The 18 T cell receptor beta chains given below trace back to one sample, sequenced in a study of CD8 T cells in ankylosing spondylitis. One entry per CDR3 protein, called by TCRdb with MiXCR from the 5' RACE reads. The table has about 310,000 distinct CDR3 sequences, less than 25% seen once. What was sequenced was blood, either unsorted or a sorted T cell fraction (not recorded which). Source of these receptors: a female donor with ankylosing spondylitis or in good health (not recorded which).

This clonotype was seen more than once but under ten times. This chain uses TRBV7-3 with TRBJ2-1; 9 positions agree with TRBD1. There are 15 residues in the CDR3. J was trimmed by 5 bases and V by 5 bases; bases with no gene match: 7. CDR1 and CDR2 from the germline V gene are SGHTA and FQGTGA. Here the CDR3 DNA reads TGTGCCAGCAGCCCAGGACAGGGGCGAGACAATGAGCAGTTCTTC. As protein: CASSPGQGRDNEQFF. Filled out from reference TRBV7-3 and TRBJ2-1, the complete variable domain reads GAGVSQTPSNKVTEKGKYVELRCDPISGHTALYWYRQSLGQGPEFLIYFQGTGAADDSGLPNDRFFAVRPEGSVSTLKIQRTERGDSAVYLCASSPGQGRDNEQFFGPGTRLTVL.

This clonotype was recorded a few times. The V call is TRBV5-1, the J call TRBJ2-7; TRBD1 is a possible D gene (7 bases). This CDR3 contains 13 residues. Trimming removed 5 bases at V and 11 bases at J, with 20 bases between. Germline V gives CDR1 SGHRS, CDR2 YFSETQ. The DNA for the CDR3 is TGCGCCAGCAGATTCTCAGGGGGGATGGTCGAGTACTTC. Translating gives CASRFSGGMVEYF.

The chain employs TRBV6-2 or TRBV6-3 and TRBJ1-1; the D is unclear. Trimming cost V 6 bases and J 4 bases, with 18 bases left between them. The germline V gene has CDR1 MNHEY and CDR2 SVGEGT. The CDR3 extends over 15 amino acids. This chain's CDR3 is CASRQMFSLPTEAFF. The CDR3 DNA follows: TGTGCCAGCAGGCAAATGTTCAGTCTCCCCACTGAAGCTTTCTTT.

A few counts support this clonotype. The chain combines TRBV6-2 or TRBV6-3 with TRBJ2-7; the D is unclear. Trimming shortened V by 0 bases and J by 1 base, and 1 base separated the two germline ends. The CDR3 totals 12 residues. Germline V gives CDR1 MNHEY, CDR2 SVGEGT. CDR3: CASSYSSYEQYF. Here the CDR3 DNA reads TGTGCCAGCAGTTACTCGTCCTACGAGCAGTACTTC.

This chain uses TRBV29-1 with TRBJ1-1; 8 bases match TRBD1. Germline loops: CDR1 SQVTM, CDR2 ANQGSEA. The CDR3 is made up of 12 amino acids. V lost 4 bases to trimming and J lost 8 bases; unmatched junction nucleotides: 6. CDR3: CSVATNRGEAFF. The CDR3 DNA reads as TGCAGCGTTGCGACCAACAGGGGGGAAGCTTTCTTT.

The chain has TRBV4-3 and TRBJ2-1; no firm D call. The CDR3 runs to 14 residues. Trimming cost V 0 bases and J 9 bases, with 12 bases left between them. Germline CDR1 reads LGHNA; CDR2 reads YSLEER. The CDR3 sequence is CASSQDLRLAEQFF. Written as DNA, the CDR3 is TGCGCCAGCAGCCAAGACCTAAGGCTTGCTGAGCAGTTCTTC.

This clonotype was recorded once. The chain uses TRBV11-2 and TRBJ2-1, with 8 nucleotides matching TRBD1. In germline, CDR1 is SGHAT, CDR2 FQNNGV. The trim removed 7 bases at V and 5 bases at J, leaving 16 bases unmatched. This CDR3 has 17 amino acids. CDR3 bases: TGTGCCAGCACTCTGGACAGGGTGGCGCGAGGACACAATGAGCAGTTCTTC. This codes for CASTLDRVARGHNEQFF.

This clonotype was observed a handful of times. CDR3 protein: CASGTGHPEETQYF. CDR3 DNA: TGTGCCAGCGGGACGGGACACCCTGAAGAGACCCAGTACTTC. The chain combines TRBV9 with TRBJ2-5; D might be TRBD1 (6 bases). The CDR3 is made up of 14 amino acids. Germline V gene data show CDR1 as SGDLS and CDR2 as YYNGEE. Trimming cost V 7 bases and J 3 bases, with 16 bases left between them.

This clonotype has only a few counts. The V and J genes are TRBV6-1 and TRBJ1-2; TRBD1 aligns across 10 bases. This CDR3 has 17 amino acids. V shed 4 bases and J 3 bases; nucleotides not matched to a gene: 11. Germline loops: CDR1 MNHNS, CDR2 SASEGT. This CDR3 is CASSGRDRGRGDYGYTF. The CDR3 nucleotides are TGTGCCAGCAGTGGCCGGGACAGGGGCCGGGGTGACTATGGCTACACCTTC.

This rearrangement joins TRBV7-6 to TRBJ2-2; 8 bases map to TRBD2. CDR1 is SGHVS and CDR2 is FNYEAQ in the germline V gene. After removal of 8 bases from V and 0 bases from J, the junction contained 5 bases not matched to a gene. The CDR3 is made up of 15 amino acids. The CDR3 DNA follows: TGTGCCAGCCTTACTAGCGGCGCGAACACCGGGGAGCTGTTTTTT. Its translation is CASLTSGANTGELFF.

This clonotype was detected only a few times. The genes are TRBV6-2 or TRBV6-3 and TRBJ2-1; D remains ambiguous. Germline V gives CDR1 MNHEY, CDR2 SVGEGT. Trimming cost V 2 bases and J 5 bases, with 22 bases left between them. This CDR3 has 18 amino acids. CDR3 amino acids: CASSYGAVRPVRHNEQFF. The CDR3 DNA is TGTGCCAGCAGTTACGGCGCTGTACGGCCGGTAAGGCACAATGAGCAGTTCTTC.

The rearrangement links TRBV6-5 to TRBJ2-1; 10 bases agree with TRBD2. The CDR3 loop spans 16 amino acids. The germline V gene has CDR1 MNHEY and CDR2 SVGAGI. Trimming cost V 4 bases and J 0 bases; bases outside gene matches: 3. This chain's CDR3 is CASSFSGRPSYNEQFF. The CDR3 bases are TGTGCCAGCAGTTTTAGCGGGAGGCCCTCCTACAATGAGCAGTTCTTC.

This sequence joins TRBV6-5 and TRBJ2-2; TRBD2 is a possible D gene (6 bases). Germline loops: CDR1 MNHEY, CDR2 SVGAGI. The CDR3 is 14 amino acids. Deletions cut 7 bases from V and 2 bases from J, with 11 bases between. The CDR3 DNA reads TGTGCCAGCAAAGCGGCGGGAAACACCGGGGAGCTGTTTTTT. Protein product: CASKAAGNTGELFF.

The sample holds a few counts of this clonotype. V usage is TRBV6-6 and J usage is TRBJ1-5; perhaps TRBD1 as D (5 bases). Trimming pared 0 bases from V and 11 bases from J, leaving 11 bases between. The length of the CDR3 is 13 residues. In germline, CDR1 is MNHNY, CDR2 SVGAGI (reference sequence). This CDR3 is CASSYSGGATQHF. CDR3 in DNA: TGTGCCAGCAGTTACTCGGGGGGAGCCACCCAGCATTTT.

V gene TRBV5-1 combines with J gene TRBJ2-7; tentative D call: TRBD1 (6 bases). The CDR3 extends over 15 amino acids. In germline, CDR1 is SGHRS, CDR2 YFSETQ. Trimming took off 5 bases at V and 6 bases at J, with 21 bases between the two ends. In nucleotides, the CDR3 is TGCGCCAGCAGAAGAGGACAGACCGAGGCTTCCGAGCAGTACTTC. Translation: CASRRGQTEASEQYF. Looking up the rest from reference TRBV5-1 and TRBJ2-7 gives the full variable domain: KAGVTQTPRYLIKTRGQQVTLSCSPISGHRSVSWYQQTPGQGLQFLFEYFSETQRNKGNFPGRFSGRQFSNSRSEMNVSTLELGDSALYLCASRRGQTEASEQYFGPGTRLTVT.

In its sample, this clonotype was seen many times. V gene TRBV27 combines with J gene TRBJ1-2; perhaps TRBD1 as D (6 bases). Trimming removed 8 bases at V and 4 bases at J, with 20 bases between. The germline V gene has CDR1 MNHEY and CDR2 SMNVEV (reference sequence). This CDR3 comprises 15 residues. CDR3 sequence (DNA): TGTGCCAGCCCATCTCTGGGGGCGCAGGTCTATGGCTACACCTTC. It codes for CASPSLGAQVYGYTF.

In its sample, this clonotype was seen many times. This chain links TRBV7-9 with TRBJ2-3; possibly TRBD2 for D (6 bases). Trimming stripped 2 bases from V and 0 bases from J, with 18 bases between. The germline V gene has CDR1 SEHNR and CDR2 FQNEAQ (reference sequence). The CDR3 covers 18 residues. Here the CDR3 reads CASSLRGRGTPSTDTQYF. DNA of the CDR3: TGTGCCAGCAGCTTAAGGGGACGCGGGACCCCTAGCACAGATACGCAGTATTTT.

This chain links TRBV6-2 or TRBV6-3 with TRBJ2-7; the D gene is possibly TRBD2 (6 bases). V gave up 4 bases and J gave up 1 base, with 11 bases separating them. The CDR3 is 14 amino acids. Germline V gene sequence: CDR1 MNHEY, CDR2 SVGEGT. The CDR3 is CASSSTTRSYEQYF. CDR3 nucleotide sequence: TGTGCCAGCAGTTCCACGACTAGGTCCTACGAGCAGTACTTC.